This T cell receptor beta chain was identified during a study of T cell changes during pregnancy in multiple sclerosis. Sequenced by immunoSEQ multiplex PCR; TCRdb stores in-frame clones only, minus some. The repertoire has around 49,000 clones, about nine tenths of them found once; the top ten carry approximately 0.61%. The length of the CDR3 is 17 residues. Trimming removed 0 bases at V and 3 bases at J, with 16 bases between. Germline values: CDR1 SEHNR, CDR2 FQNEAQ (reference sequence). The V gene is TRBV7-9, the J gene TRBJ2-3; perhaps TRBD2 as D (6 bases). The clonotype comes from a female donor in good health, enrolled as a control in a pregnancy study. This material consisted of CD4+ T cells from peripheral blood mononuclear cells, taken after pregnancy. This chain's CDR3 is CASSLALGGVRTDTQYF. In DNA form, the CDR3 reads TGTGCCAGCAGCTTAGCCCTCGGGGGAGTTAGGACAGATACGCAGTATTTT.